This T cell receptor beta chain was identified during a study of blood T cell repertoires in COVID-19. Trimming cost V 0 bases and J 3 bases, with 9 bases left between them. Germline V gene lookup returns CDR1 SGDLS and CDR2 YYNGEE. The CDR3 length is 14 residues. Clones were sequenced by immunoSEQ multiplex PCR, and TCRdb holds only the in-frame ones, with some missing. The repertoire holds around 200,000 clones, with under 85% as singletons. This sequence was found in a woman at least 80 years old with acute or convalescent COVID-19. The chain joins TRBV9 to TRBJ1-1; D unclear. Sequencing was carried out using peripheral blood. DNA of the CDR3: TGTGCCAGCAGCGTAGTATCGGCGGACACTGAAGCTTTCTTT. Translating it yields CASSVVSADTEAFF.